Presented here are 27 T cell receptor beta chains from one specimen sequenced in a study of tumor-infiltrating lymphocytes in localized non-small cell lung cancer. Generated by immunoSEQ multiplex PCR, the TCRdb table keeps only in-frame clones and is missing some. The sample has some 8,000 clones, more than 65% seen once. The sample consisted of lung tumor tissue. These receptors originate from a human donor with non-small cell lung cancer.

This clone was counted a single time. This chain joins TRBV28 and TRBJ1-2; 11 nucleotides line up with TRBD1. With 7 bases clipped from V and 7 bases from J, the junction kept 8 bases outside the gene matches. CDR3 length: 14 residues. Germline CDR1 is MDHEN and CDR2 is SYDVKM. This chain's CDR3 is CASMRTGGTGGYTF. CDR3 DNA sequence: TGTGCCAGCATGCGGACAGGGGGCACCGGTGGCTACACCTTC.

The chain employs TRBV9 and TRBJ2-1, with D maybe TRBD2 (6 bases). The CDR3 runs to 14 residues. Trimming pared 2 bases from V and 6 bases from J, leaving 12 bases between. CDR1 is SGDLS and CDR2 is YYNGEE in the germline V gene. CDR3 amino acids: CASSVFGGSNEQFF. Here the CDR3 DNA reads TGTGCCAGCAGCGTCTTTGGGGGGAGCAATGAGCAGTTCTTC.

The chain uses TRBV19 and TRBJ2-2, with 14 bases lining up with TRBD2. The CDR3 is 18 residues long. CDR1 LNHDA and CDR2 SQIVND come from the germline V gene (reference sequence). With V trimmed by 4 bases and J by 3 bases, 7 bases remained unmatched. CDR3 bases: TGTGCCAGTAGTAAAGGACTAGCGGGAGGATTCGACACCGGGGAGCTGTTTTTT. Protein: CASSKGLAGGFDTGELFF.

The chain uses TRBV28 and TRBJ1-5, with D tentatively TRBD1 (5 bases). The CDR3 covers 13 residues. Germline V CDR1 and CDR2: MDHEN, SYDVKM. V lost 6 bases and J lost 6, with 12 bases in between. CDR3 nucleotide sequence: TGTGCCAGCAGCTTAAAAAGGGGTCAGCCCCAGCATTTT. It yields the protein CASSLKRGQPQHF.

The CDR3 nucleotides are TGTGCCACCTGCCTCGGGACTAGCGGTCACAATGAGCAGTTCTTC. Translating gives CATCLGTSGHNEQFF. This chain connects TRBV15 to TRBJ2-1; TRBD2 aligns across 11 bases. Germline CDR1 and CDR2: LNHNV and YYDKDF (reference sequence). V was clipped by 8 bases and J by 5 bases; unmatched bases: 8. The CDR3 totals 15 residues.

This chain uses TRBV2 with TRBJ2-5; no reliable D call. V lost 8 bases, J lost 2 bases, and 12 bases lay in between. The CDR3 is 13 amino acids. CDR1 is SNHLY and CDR2 is FYNNEI in the germline V gene. Here the CDR3 DNA reads TGTGCCAGCGCGTTTGACTGGCAAGAGACCCAGTACTTC. This encodes CASAFDWQETQYF.

The chain joins TRBV6-4 to TRBJ2-3, with D possibly matching TRBD1 (6 bases). There are 13 residues in the CDR3. Looked up from germline, CDR1 is MRHNA and CDR2 is SNTAGT. V shed 5 bases and J shed 1 base, with 7 bases lying between them. CDR3 region: CASSRQGTDTQYF. The CDR3 DNA reads TGTGCCAGCAGTCGACAGGGCACAGATACGCAGTATTTT.

V gene TRBV11-3 combines with J gene TRBJ2-1; a weak D match, TRBD1 (6 bases). Trimming pared 0 bases from V and 2 bases from J, leaving 11 bases between. Germline CDR1 reads SGHNT; CDR2 reads YENEEA. CDR3 length: 16 residues. CDR3 DNA sequence: TGTGCCAGCAGCTTAGAACAGGGTAGAACCTACAATGAGCAGTTCTTC. Protein: CASSLEQGRTYNEQFF.

The chain employs TRBV7-2 and TRBJ2-7; D is perhaps TRBD1 or TRBD2 (5 bases each). CDR1 and CDR2 from the germline V gene are SGHTA and FQGNSA. V shed 3 bases and J shed 3 bases, with 9 bases lying between them. The CDR3 contains 13 residues. CDR3 loop: CASSLGVIYEQYF. CDR3 sequence (DNA): TGTGCCAGCAGCTTGGGGGTTATCTACGAGCAGTACTTC.

The chain couples TRBV2 to TRBJ2-1; D not resolved. Germline V gene sequence: CDR1 SNHLY, CDR2 FYNNEI. V was pared by 10 bases and J by 2 bases, with 6 bases between. CDR3 length: 11 residues. CDR3 bases: TGTGCCATGGGAACCTACAATGAGCAGTTCTTC. As protein: CAMGTYNEQFF.

V and J are TRBV10-3 and TRBJ1-1; no clear D. The CDR3 covers 16 residues. Germline-derived CDR1 and CDR2 are ENHRY and SYGVKD. Trimming took off 6 bases at V and 2 bases at J, with 19 bases between the two ends. The CDR3 reads CAIRGKEGIDNTEAFF. The CDR3 coding sequence is TGTGCCATCAGGGGAAAGGAAGGGATAGATAACACTGAAGCTTTCTTT.

The gene calls are TRBV27 and TRBJ1-4; tentatively, D is TRBD1 (6 bases). Germline V gene data show CDR1 as MNHEY and CDR2 as SMNVEV (reference sequence). With 6 bases removed from V and 0 bases from J, the gap between germline ends came to 11 bases. This CDR3 region has 15 residues. The CDR3 loop reads CASSADRTTNEKLFF. CDR3 bases: TGTGCCAGCAGCGCCGACAGGACAACTAATGAAAAACTGTTTTTT.

The chain couples TRBV28 to TRBJ1-2; a possible D gene is TRBD1 (6 bases). Germline CDR1 is MDHEN and CDR2 is SYDVKM. Trimming took 6 bases from V and 4 from J, leaving 9 bases between them. This CDR3 is built from 12 residues. CDR3 residues: CASSRQVYGYTF. Written as DNA, the CDR3 is TGTGCCAGCAGCCGACAGGTCTATGGCTACACCTTC.

The chain couples TRBV5-1 to TRBJ2-1; 13 bases align to TRBD2. The CDR3 is made up of 15 amino acids. Germline values: CDR1 SGHRS, CDR2 YFSETQ. V dropped 2 bases and J dropped 7; count of bases not matched to a gene: 3. This chain's CDR3 is CASSLLAGGWNEQFF. Written as DNA, the CDR3 is TGCGCCAGCAGCTTACTAGCGGGAGGGTGGAATGAGCAGTTCTTC.

The V and J genes are TRBV6-1 and TRBJ2-1; TRBD2 is a possible D gene (5 bases). The CDR3 covers 13 residues. In germline, CDR1 is MNHNS, CDR2 SASEGT. V was cut by 5 bases and J by 6 bases, with 11 bases left in between. The CDR3 spells CASSWPGVNEQFF. In nucleotides, the CDR3 is TGTGCCAGCAGTTGGCCCGGGGTCAATGAGCAGTTCTTC.

The V call is TRBV7-2, the J call TRBJ2-2, with TRBD1 matching over 11 bases. Per germline, CDR1 SGHTA and CDR2 FQGNSA. J gave up 1 base and V 7 bases, and 5 bases lay outside the gene matches. This CDR3 spans 16 amino acids. The chain's CDR3 is CASTWGTGGNTGELFF. The CDR3 DNA is TGTGCCAGCACCTGGGGGACAGGGGGGAACACCGGGGAGCTGTTTTTT.

The chain links TRBV5-5 to TRBJ2-3; TRBD1 is a possible D gene (6 bases). The CDR3 totals 14 residues. Germline V CDR1 and CDR2: SGHKS, YYEKEE (reference sequence). Deletions cut 4 bases from V and 5 bases from J, with 14 bases between. CDR3 protein: CASSPRTAIDTQYF. The DNA of the CDR3 is TGTGCCAGCAGCCCCCGGACAGCTATAGATACGCAGTATTTT.

The table lists this clone with a few counts. The chain links TRBV29-1 to TRBJ2-5, with 7 bases lining up with TRBD2. The germline gives CDR1 SQVTM, CDR2 ANQGSEA. CDR3 length: 13 amino acids. V gave up 5 bases and J gave up 5 bases; unmatched junction bases: 8. The CDR3 spells CSVSMTSRETQYF. The CDR3 bases are TGCAGCGTTTCAATGACTAGCAGGGAGACCCAGTACTTC.

The gene calls are TRBV9 and TRBJ1-5; D remains unclear. This CDR3 spans 13 amino acids. Germline CDR1 reads SGDLS; CDR2 reads YYNGEE. Between the trimmed V and J ends, which lost 0 bases and 4 bases, there was a span of 5 bases. The chain's CDR3 is CASSVGLNQPQHF. CDR3 sequence (DNA): TGTGCCAGCAGCGTAGGGCTTAATCAGCCCCAGCATTTT.

The chain recombines TRBV30 with TRBJ1-5, with unresolved D. V shed 4 bases and J shed 0 bases, with 16 bases lying between them. The length of the CDR3 is 16 residues. Germline values: CDR1 GTSNPN, CDR2 SVGIG (reference sequence). Here the CDR3 DNA reads TGTGCCTGGACCTCGGCAGGCGGTTTTAGCAATCAGCCCCAGCATTTT. It codes for CAWTSAGGFSNQPQHF.

The chain is built from TRBV11-3 and TRBJ2-1; possibly TRBD2 for D (5 bases). Trimming took off 2 bases at V and 5 bases at J, with 13 bases between the two ends. Per the germline V gene, CDR1 is SGHNT and CDR2 is YENEEA. The CDR3 length is 15 residues. In DNA form, the CDR3 reads TGTGCCAGCAGCTTAAGCGCTAGCAGCCACAATGAGCAGTTCTTC. Translation gives CASSLSASSHNEQFF.

The rearrangement links TRBV7-9 to TRBJ2-1, with D unclear. Germline V gene sequence: CDR1 SEHNR, CDR2 FQNEAQ (reference sequence). CDR3 length equals 14 residues. The V end was cut by 5 bases, the J end by 9 bases, with 17 bases between. The DNA of the CDR3 is TGTGCCAGCAGCAACGACCCACTGGGCCTTGAGCAGTTCTTC. It codes for CASSNDPLGLEQFF. The entire variable domain, with the rest obtained from reference TRBV7-9 and TRBJ2-1, is as follows: DTGVSQNPRHKITKRGQNVTFRCDPISEHNRLYWYRQTLGQGPEFLTYFQNEAQLEKSRLLSDRFSAERPKGSFSTLEIQRTEQGDSAMYLCASSNDPLGLEQFFGPGTRLTVL.

The chain joins TRBV29-1 to TRBJ2-7; D possibly corresponds to TRBD1 (5 bases). CDR3 size: 13 residues. V lost 6 bases and J lost 3, with 15 bases in between. Germline lookup yields CDR1 SQVTM and CDR2 ANQGSEA. CDR3 protein: CSVRQSPLYEQYF. The CDR3 coding sequence is TGCAGCGTAAGACAGTCCCCTCTCTACGAGCAGTACTTC.

The chain employs TRBV7-2 and TRBJ2-3; 7 bases agree with TRBD1. Germline assignment: CDR1 SGHTA and CDR2 FQGNSA. J gave up 0 bases and V 10 bases, and 13 bases lay outside the gene matches. CDR3 length: 16 amino acids. The CDR3 loop reads CATETGNPYSTDTQYF. CDR3 nucleotide sequence: TGTGCCACCGAGACAGGGAATCCCTATAGCACAGATACGCAGTATTTT.

This clone has just a few counts. This sequence joins TRBV7-9 and TRBJ2-7, with D possibly TRBD2 on 5 matching bases. This CDR3 spans 14 amino acids. Germline V gene data show CDR1 as SEHNR and CDR2 as FQNEAQ (reference sequence). V lost 4 bases and J 6 bases, leaving 16 bases between the germline ends. The CDR3 DNA sequence: TGTGCCAGCAGCTCCCACGGGGTAGCAGGCGAGCAGTACTTC. Protein product: CASSSHGVAGEQYF.

In regard to this clone: Mismatch with germline at one junction end may stem from a read error. The chain carries TRBV28 and TRBJ2-7, with D possibly matching TRBD1 (5 bases). In germline, CDR1 is MDHEN, CDR2 SYDVKM. The CDR3 spans 12 residues. CDR3 bases: TGTGCCACTGTCAGGGATTCCTCCGAGCAGTACTTC. Amino acids: CATVRDSSEQYF. Combining the CDR3 with reference TRBV28 and TRBJ2-7 gives the whole variable domain DVKVTQSSRYLVKRTGEKVFLECVQDMDHENMFWYRQDPGLGLRLIYFSYDVKMKEKGDIPEGYSVSREKKERFSLILESASTNQTSMYLCATVRDSSEQYFGPGTRLTVT.

For this clone: This sample includes further DNA sequences coding for the same CDR3. The chain uses TRBV7-3 and TRBJ2-1; D is uncertain. The germline V gene encodes CDR1 SGHTA and CDR2 FQGTGA. The CDR3 spans 13 residues. V lost 3 bases and J 4 bases, leaving 7 bases between the germline ends. CDR3 DNA sequence: TGTGCCAGCAGCTTCGGTCCATACAATGAGCAGTTCTTC. Translating gives CASSFGPYNEQFF.